The rows below give T cell receptor beta chains drawn from one sample of a study of blood T cell repertoires in COVID-19. Assay: immunoSEQ multiplex PCR; the TCRdb copy retains only in-frame clones and omits some. The table records roughly 140,000 clones, about four fifths of them present only once. The source material was peripheral blood. These receptor sequences come from a human donor with acute or convalescent COVID-19. The donor label of this sample is uncertain. The conserved cysteine and the conserved F or W are not part of the CDR3 here. D genes are given only for firm matches.

D	V	CDR3
TRBD1	TRBV2	ASFRQGAAYEQY
TRBD1	TRBV6-1	ASSGPNRGHSGNTIY
-	TRBV3-1/TRBV3-2	ASSLSTGWTGELF
-	TRBV19	ASSIWSDNSPLH
-	TRBV29-1	SVDDSMNTEAF
TRBD1	TRBV19	ASSNTGAWGGRNTEAF
-	TRBV27	ASSFLYSNGGTEAF
-	TRBV4-1	ASSQDRQGYYEQY
-	TRBV11-1	ASSVTGGQNTEAF
TRBD2	TRBV30	AWSVRGLGSGELF
-	TRBV27	ASSPPGFQETQY
-	TRBV3-1/TRBV3-2	ASSQDTTGVGEKLF
TRBD1	TRBV6-5	ASSSSGTGDTIY
-	TRBV5-4	ASSAARGSASYEQY
-	TRBV27	ASKARTSYGYT
TRBD1	TRBV6-5	ASSYGTGSSEAF
-	TRBV3-1/TRBV3-2	ASSLSGFSTDTQY
TRBD1	TRBV5-1	ASSLNPGQGNEKLF
TRBD2	TRBV7-3	ASSLQAGGFNEQF
-	TRBV9	ASSVAMGGTYNSPLH
-	TRBV19	ASSLWGGAHNEQF
-	TRBV19	ASSTPDAGNTEAF
TRBD1	TRBV11-2	ASSTGQGVRTEAF
-	TRBV9	ASSASGGGYT
-	TRBV15	ATSRDGGTPRGTQY
-	TRBV9	ASSSLERRFGGYT
TRBD1	TRBV6-5	ACDSGTENTEAF
-	TRBV7-2	ASSFSGLLTEAF
-	TRBV27	ASNPTGNHQETQY
-	TRBV15	ATSRDPNRNTEAF
-	TRBV2	ASSEGSPYEQY
TRBD1	TRBV7-9	ASSIDRGANEKLF
-	TRBV6-5	ASTVLMTANYGYT
-	TRBV6-5	ASTAGGSNQPQH
TRBD1	TRBV7-6	ASSTGAREETQY
TRBD1	TRBV7-9	ASRDRVTGELF
-	TRBV12-5	ASGLGFSGGHQPQH
-	TRBV7-5	VRSLDRGAPNQPQH
-	TRBV2	ASSSDSPPGTQY
TRBD1	TRBV11-3	ASSLDRANEQF
TRBD1	TRBV5-1	ASRPRTGSGELF
-	TRBV5-4	ASSSRDTQY
TRBD1	TRBV2	ASTLDRMNTEAF
-	TRBV9	ASSADSGDQPQH
-	TRBV7-3	ASSFQGNTEAF
TRBD1	TRBV18	ASCQGVRTEAF
-	TRBV18	ASSPIQGTNTEAF
TRBD2	TRBV3-1/TRBV3-2	ASSQGSSGGPYEQF
-	TRBV6-5	ASSYGQANYGYT
-	TRBV9	ASSAGDGYEQY
TRBD2	TRBV9	ASSLGTSKTEQY
TRBD1	TRBV6-4	ASSDLDRVGNTIY
-	TRBV25-1	ASSAYYEQY